Presented here are 16 T cell receptor beta chains from one specimen sequenced in a study of post-analysis software for immune sequencing data. Study-level results: Four or five TRBV segments, including TRBV5-6, TRBV5-1 and TRBV20-1, were more frequent in patients than controls.

No antigen has been identified for these receptors. Libraries were made from TCR beta cDNA, and they carried unique molecular identifiers. TCRdb reprocessed the PCR reads via MiXCR and lists one record per CDR3 protein. The repertoire holds hundreds of thousands of distinct CDR3 sequences, with around 64% as singletons. Sequencing was performed on blood. All receptors derive from a girl aged 2-15 years with multiple sclerosis.

The V gene is TRBV20-1, the J gene TRBJ2-3; D is ambiguous. Trimming removed 3 bases from V and 4 bases from J, with 14 bases in between. CDR3 length equals 14 residues. Germline CDR1 is DFQATT and CDR2 is SNEGSKA (reference sequence). The CDR3 coding sequence is TGCAGTGCTAGTGACCATTTCGTCGCAGATACGCAGTATTTT. Protein product: CSASDHFVADTQYF.

The chain combines TRBV6-2 or TRBV6-3 with TRBJ1-4, with D maybe TRBD1 (5 bases). V was cut by 6 bases and J by 0 bases, with 14 bases left in between. CDR1 is MNHEY and CDR2 is SVGEGT in the germline V gene. This CDR3 has 16 residues. In DNA, the CDR3 is TGTGCCAGCAGAACGGGGCTGACAGCAACTAATGAAAAACTGTTTTTT. Encoded protein: CASRTGLTATNEKLFF.

In the case of this clonotype: The junction departs from germline at one end; a sequencing error may be responsible. The chain is built from TRBV2 and TRBJ2-1; either TRBD1 or TRBD2 may fit D (5 bases each). Germline V gene lookup returns CDR1 SNHLY and CDR2 FYNNEI. The CDR3 has 13 amino acids. Written as DNA, the CDR3 is TGTGCCAGCAGGAGGGGTGGAGACAACGAGCAGTTCTTC. It translates to CASRRGGDNEQFF.

The V gene is TRBV20-1, the J gene TRBJ2-1, with D tentatively TRBD1 (5 bases). Trimming removed 6 bases at V and 9 bases at J, with 15 bases between. CDR1 and CDR2 from the germline V gene are DFQATT and SNEGSKA (reference sequence). The CDR3 contains 12 residues. CDR3 sequence (DNA): TGCAGTGCGCCCAGGGCGGTTAGTGAGCAGTTCTTC. Encoded protein: CSAPRAVSEQFF.

The chain is built from TRBV4-2 and TRBJ2-3; D not resolved. Trimming took 1 base from V and 6 from J, leaving 8 bases between them. The CDR3 covers 13 residues. CDR1 is LGHNA, CDR2 YNFKEQ, per germline. CDR3 nucleotides: TGTGCCAGCAGCCAAGCCGGACGGGATACGCAGTATTTT. Its protein is CASSQAGRDTQYF.

The V and J genes are TRBV3-1 and TRBJ1-2; 8 bases match TRBD1. This CDR3 region has 15 residues. CDR1 LGHDT and CDR2 YNNKEL come from the germline V gene (reference sequence). J lost 8 bases, V lost 0 bases, and 8 bases had no gene match. The CDR3 is CASSQEWQGAQGYTF. Written as DNA, the CDR3 is TGTGCCAGCAGCCAAGAATGGCAGGGGGCGCAAGGCTACACCTTC.

The V and J genes are TRBV4-1 and TRBJ2-7, with 14 nucleotides matching TRBD2. V lost 3 bases to trimming and J lost 5 bases; unmatched junction nucleotides: 6. Germline values: CDR1 MGHRA, CDR2 YSYEKL. This CDR3 region has 16 residues. CDR3 sequence: CASSHKGLAGGHEQYF. Written as DNA, the CDR3 is TGCGCCAGCAGCCACAAAGGACTAGCGGGAGGCCACGAGCAGTACTTC.

Only a few counts were recorded for this clonotype. The chain employs TRBV9 and TRBJ2-7; D remains ambiguous. The CDR3 is made up of 14 amino acids. Trimming removed 3 bases from V and 9 bases from J, with 19 bases in between. Germline lookup yields CDR1 SGDLS and CDR2 YYNGEE. DNA for the CDR3: TGTGCCAGCAGCGCCTCCCGCTCACGAAATGGGCAGTACTTC. Protein: CASSASRSRNGQYF.

The chain joins TRBV24-1 to TRBJ2-1; D may be TRBD2 (5 bases). Deletions cut 9 bases from V and 4 bases from J, with 24 bases between. Germline values: CDR1 KGHDR, CDR2 SFDVKD. This CDR3 region has 17 residues. CDR3: CATQLGWTLSGYNEQFF. The CDR3 DNA sequence: TGTGCCACCCAACTCGGATGGACGTTGTCGGGATACAATGAGCAGTTCTTC.

This clonotype was picked up one time. DNA of the CDR3: TGTGCCAGCAGTGAAGCGCCGGGACAGGGGGGACCCCTCCACTTT. Residues: CASSEAPGQGGPLHF. V is TRBV6-1 and J is TRBJ1-6, with TRBD1 matching over 11 bases. This CDR3 comprises 15 residues. Looked up from germline, CDR1 is MNHNS and CDR2 is SASEGT. Trimming took 0 bases from V and 12 from J; bases not matched to a gene: 4.

The chain is built from TRBV12-3 or TRBV12-4 and TRBJ2-4; 10 nucleotides align to TRBD2. With the DNA end fitting TRBJ2-7 better, the J assignment may be wrong. The CDR3 has 13 amino acids. DNA for the CDR3: TGTGCCAGCAGTTTAAGCGGGAGGGTCGAGCAGTACTTC. Translation gives CASSLSGRVEQYF.

This clonotype was found a few times. This chain connects TRBV6-2 or TRBV6-3 to TRBJ2-6; 9 bases fit TRBD1. Trimming at V came to 7 bases and at J to 4 bases, leaving 8 bases not matched to a gene. Germline V CDR1 and CDR2: MNHEY, SVGEGT. This CDR3 comprises 16 residues. The CDR3 loop reads CASIPRTGAGANVLTF. DNA of the CDR3: TGTGCCAGCATTCCCCGGACAGGGGCCGGGGCCAACGTCCTGACTTTC.

For the CDR3, the DNA is TGTGCCAGCAGCTTAGTACCGCTAGTCTGGGTTTATGGCTACACCTTC. It specifies CASSLVPLVWVYGYTF. The chain has TRBV7-6 and TRBJ1-2; D not resolved. The CDR3 contains 16 residues. Germline V gives CDR1 SGHVS, CDR2 FNYEAQ. Trimming shortened V by 1 base and J by 5 bases, and 17 bases separated the two germline ends.

This clonotype was seen a single time. The chain combines TRBV7-2 with TRBJ2-5, with TRBD2 identical over 9 bases. The CDR3 extends over 15 amino acids. V gave up 3 bases and J gave up 2 bases; unmatched junction bases: 4. CDR1 and CDR2 (germline): SGHTA, FQGNSA. This CDR3 reads CASSFRLAVQETQYF. The CDR3 DNA reads TGTGCCAGCAGCTTTAGACTAGCGGTACAAGAGACCCAGTACTTC.

This clonotype was found a few times. CDR3 nucleotide sequence: TGTGCCAGCAGTTTCTTTCTTCCTCGTCATCAGCCCCAGCATTTT. This encodes CASSFFLPRHQPQHF. The chain uses TRBV6-6 and TRBJ1-5; D gene unclear. Germline-derived CDR1 and CDR2 are MNHNY and SVGAGI (reference sequence). V was shortened by 4 bases and J by 5 bases, with 15 bases between the two germline ends. The CDR3 sequence is 15 residues long.

The V gene is TRBV10-3, the J gene TRBJ2-3; tentatively, D is TRBD2 (5 bases). This CDR3 region has 15 residues. Trimming took 4 bases from V and 0 from J, leaving 11 bases between them. CDR1 ENHRY and CDR2 SYGVKD come from the germline V gene. The CDR3 is CAISASGASTDTQYF. The DNA for the CDR3 is TGTGCCATCAGTGCAAGCGGTGCTAGCACAGATACGCAGTATTTT.